This T cell receptor (beta chain) was captured in a study of T-cell memory formation after mild COVID-19. The wider study: Most TCR clusters belonged to a single donor.

Notes on this clonotype: Its antigen is unknown.

TCR alpha and TCR beta cDNA libraries with sample barcodes and UMIs came from 5'RACE using constant-segment primers. TCRdb recomputed calls from the 5' RACE reads with MiXCR, one row per CDR3 protein. The table has hundreds of thousands of distinct CDR3 sequences, 15% seen once. CDR3 length: 14 residues. Trimming cost V 4 bases and J 7 bases, with 17 bases left between them. From germline, CDR1 is SGHTA and CDR2 FQGNSA. Broader study findings: Contracting CD4+ clones were located mainly in CM and EM, and CD8+ clones in EMRA. Whereas later expanders leaned CD4+, clones contracting day 15 to 85 showed a balanced CD4/CD8 makeup.

This chain joins TRBV7-2 and TRBJ2-7; no clear D gene. The specimen was PBMCs or a T cell subset sorted from them (not recorded which). The receptor's source is a man in his late teens or twenties who had mild COVID-19 (a few samples of this study predate the infection). Cell type and time point are not known. CDR3 region: CASSSDAIFKEQYV. In nucleotides, the CDR3 is TGTGCCAGCAGCTCAGATGCCATCTTCAAGGAGCAGTACGTC.